This T cell receptor beta chain was observed in a study of T cells in Graves' hyperthyroidism and ophthalmopathy (dated by TCRdb to about 2019). Regarding the complete study: Peripheral blood was collected at initial diagnosis, before any treatment. A discovery cohort of approximately 100 patients, 43 with Graves' ophthalmopathy and over 55 with stable Graves' hyperthyroidism, was used to find distinguishing TCR V-J signatures. Prospective prediction of ophthalmopathy was tested in an independent validation cohort consisting of about 19 hyperthyroidism patients and approximately 16 patients who later progressed to ophthalmopathy. The roughly 94 discovery patients were randomly divided into training and test sets at a 7:3 ratio. In about 6 Graves' hyperthyroidism patients, the study also compared T-cell repertoires from thyroid tissue with T-cell repertoires from blood. Following sampling, methimazole starting at 30 mg daily was given to hyperthyroidism patients, and high-dose intravenous methylprednisolone was given to ophthalmopathy patients. TCR Vbeta CDR3 sequencing of roughly 140 peripheral blood samples (over 40 ophthalmopathy, about 74 hyperthyroidism and roughly 17 progressor patients) is reported in the paper. What the work shows at the level of the full study, not this receptor alone: A model built on a 13 V-J signature distinguished ophthalmopathy from stable hyperthyroidism, reaching roughly 88% sensitivity and around 81% specificity in cross-validation and 80%/75% in testing. In validation, progression to ophthalmopathy was predicted by the model with nearly 71% sensitivity and 72% to 85% specificity, a median of about 6 months before onset. Most expanded thyroid clonotypes (frequency above 0.001) were also found in blood, which suggests that blood repertoires may mirror thyroid immune responses. Sample size was not statistically predetermined, and investigators were not blinded to group allocation.

This clonotype was detected a few times. What antigen it recognizes has not been identified. Base qualities are not at hand, and no much larger clone is one base apart. TCR beta CDR3 regions were amplified from RNA transcripts. The TCR CDR3 was subjected to a first round of RT-PCR using the HTBI primer set and the Qiagen OneStep RT-PCR kit. Libraries were constructed in a second round of multiplex PCR, after which size selection and purification were carried out. The libraries were sequenced on an Illumina HiSeq2000 using paired-end 100 bp reads. The source study handled its data this way. SOAPnuke was used to process the raw data, with reads discarded if the reads contained adapters or uncalled bases, had a mean Phred below 15, or lacked an exact constant-primer or identifier match. COPE v1.2.5 was used to merge the high-quality paired reads, and each unique nucleotide sequence was defined as a clonotype. Clonotypes were aligned to IMGT TRBV, TRBD and TRBJ reference segments using MiTCR v1.1. The analysis included only V-J combinations with a frequency above 0.0001, which together covered approximately 99% of the repertoires. A TCS score was defined as the ratio between F50 (clonal expansion) and ExV (chaos), using BLOSUM62-based TCRdist between CDR3 peptides within each V-J. Welch's t-statistics and random forest reduced around 510 V-J features to around 14, which were used in a naive Bayes classifier (R e1071). TCRdb reprocessing: public reads trimmed at Q25 with fastp, clones called with MiXCR, in-frame beta chains kept. Rows with a matching CDR3 protein are joined into one entry that keeps the most common DNA and genes. These V and J calls rely on TCRdb rather than the paper's analysis. For this sample there are about 350,000 distinct CDR3 sequences; 15% to 20% appear just once. Jointly, the top ten make up around 3.4% of the sample.

CDR1 is given as KGHSH and CDR2 as LQKENI, both from the germline V gene. V is shortened by 3 bases, J by 6 bases, and the region joining them spans 8 bases. The CDR3 sequence holds 12 residues, the cysteine and phenylalanine included. The sequence is cut down to CDR3 DNA, 36 bases in frame from base 1. Graves' hyperthyroidism was defined as stable when no progression to ophthalmopathy occurred over 18 months of follow-up. Hyperthyroidism patients were newly diagnosed, with disease duration under 2 months, and aged 18 to 65 years. Any patient with an uncontrolled infection, another autoimmune disease, pregnancy or lactation was excluded. Clinical symptoms, serum thyroxine and TRAb, thyroid ultrasound, and orbital computed tomography formed the basis for the diagnoses. PBMCs were isolated from 10 ml of fresh peripheral blood by Ficoll-Paque density gradient centrifugation. Total RNA was extracted using Trizol reagent, and RNA quality was assessed on an Agilent 2100 Bioanalyzer.

Sequences were obtained from blood. The chain is assembled from TRBV18 and TRBJ1-2, with the D gene too uncertain to name. This receptor was identified in a woman younger than 30 with Graves' hyperthyroidism. In nucleotides, the sequence is TGTGCCAGCTCACCTGGGGAAGATGGCTACACCTTC. Its protein product is CASSPGEDGYTF.